These T cell receptor beta chains were read from a single sample in a study of shared clonotypes between healthy human individuals. The protocol was immunoSEQ multiplex PCR, while the TCRdb copy is restricted to in-frame clones and leaves out a portion. The table has roughly 1,000,000 clones, 78% seen once. The source material was memory CD4+ T cells from PBMCs. These receptors were taken from a man between 18 and 35 years old in good health. Some clones in this sample may be carry-over from other donors' samples. Both conserved end residues are part of each CDR3. A D gene is named only where the DNA matches it firmly. The size field is filled for only some rows; it gives once, few, many or a size class.

len,j_gene,d_gene,v_gene,abundance,CDR3nt,CDR3aa
14,TRBJ1-2,TRBD1,TRBV5-1,few,TGCGCCAGCACCCAGTTACAGGGGCCTTATGGCTACACCTTC,CASTQLQGPYGYTF
14,TRBJ1-4,.,TRBV30,.,TGTGCCTGGATATCAGACGCAACTAATGAAAAACTGTTTTTT,CAWISDATNEKLFF
14,TRBJ2-5,.,TRBV5-1,.,TGCGCCAGCAGCTCCCTAGCGACCCAAGAGACCCAGTACTTC,CASSSLATQETQYF
15,TRBJ2-2,TRBD2,TRBV7-8,.,TGTGCCAGCAGCCCGAGCGGGACGAACACCGGGGAGCTGTTTTTT,CASSPSGTNTGELFF
10,TRBJ2-1,.,TRBV20-1,.,TGCACCCCGAGGGGAAATGAGCAGTTCTTC,CTPRGNEQFF
15,TRBJ2-3,TRBD2,TRBV6-1,.,TGTGCCAGCAGCCCAAGGCGGGGGAGCACAGATACGCAGTATTTT,CASSPRRGSTDTQYF
16,TRBJ1-1,.,TRBV7-7,.,TGTGCCAGCAGGTTTAGAAGTCTGGGGGCGACGGTTGAAGCTTTCTTT,CASRFRSLGATVEAFF
16,TRBJ2-3,.,TRBV27,.,TGTGCCAGCAGTTTACGGTGGGAACTTAGCACAGATACGCAGTATTTT,CASSLRWELSTDTQYF
15,TRBJ1-2,TRBD1,TRBV28,.,TGTGCCAGCAGTTTATGGGACAGGGGGCAAGGTGGCTACACCTTC,CASSLWDRGQGGYTF
12,TRBJ2-7,.,TRBV28,.,TGTGCCAGCCAGGACACCTCCTACGAGCAGTACTTC,CASQDTSYEQYF
15,TRBJ2-7,TRBD2,TRBV11-2,once,TGTGCCAGCAGCTTCGAGACTAGCGGACCCTACGAGCAGTACTTC,CASSFETSGPYEQYF
12,TRBJ1-4,.,TRBV2,.,TGTGCCGGGGGCGACAAACGGGAAAAACTGTTTTTT,CAGGDKREKLFF
16,TRBJ1-5,TRBD1,TRBV4-2,.,TGTGCCAGCAGCCGGACAGGAGAATATAGCAATCAGCCCCAGCATTTT,CASSRTGEYSNQPQHF
14,TRBJ2-7,TRBD2,TRBV28,.,TGTGCCAGCAGTTTGTCGGGAGGGCCGGGGGAGCAGTACTTC,CASSLSGGPGEQYF
16,TRBJ2-7,TRBD2,TRBV11-2,.,TGTGCCAGCAGCGTACTAGGGCTAGCGGGAGGCCACGAGCAGTACTTC,CASSVLGLAGGHEQYF
14,TRBJ2-2,.,TRBV21-1,.,TGTGCCAGCAGCCCCGGAGGAGGGACCGGGGAGCTGTTTTTT,CASSPGGGTGELFF
11,TRBJ1-5,.,TRBV20-1,.,TGCAGTGCGGGGGACCGGCAGCCCCAGCATTTT,CSAGDRQPQHF
14,TRBJ1-2,.,TRBV7-9,.,TGTGCCAGCAGCTTAGGGGGCGGCTACTATGGCTACACCTTC,CASSLGGGYYGYTF
14,TRBJ2-2,TRBD2,TRBV27,.,TGTGCCAGCAGAGAGGGGAGGGAGGCCGGGGAGCTGTTTTTT,CASREGREAGELFF
14,TRBJ1-1,TRBD1,TRBV18,once,TGTGCCAGCTCACGTGTAGGGGGCAACACTGAAGCTTTCTTT,CASSRVGGNTEAFF
16,TRBJ2-4,.,TRBV19,.,TGTGCCAGTAGTACTTACTACCGGGACGAGGGAGACATTCAGTACTTC,CASSTYYRDEGDIQYF
15,TRBJ1-1,.,TRBV6-6,.,TGTGCCAGCAGCCCCTCGGGGGGTCTGAACACTGAAGCTTTCTTT,CASSPSGGLNTEAFF
15,TRBJ2-3,TRBD1,TRBV5-8,.,TGTGCCAGCAGCGCTGGACAGGGAGGTAAAGATACGCAGTATTTT,CASSAGQGGKDTQYF
12,TRBJ2-1,.,TRBV5-8,once,TGTGCCAGCAGCTTTATAGACGGTCTGTGGTTCTTC,CASSFIDGLWFF
14,TRBJ2-7,.,TRBV18,once,TGTGCCAGCTCCCCTCCCGGACGGACCTACGAGCAGTACTTC,CASSPPGRTYEQYF
13,TRBJ2-6,.,TRBV11-3,.,TGTGCCAGCAGCTTAACTGGGGCCAACGTCCTGACTTTC,CASSLTGANVLTF
14,TRBJ2-7,TRBD1,TRBV5-1,.,TGCGCCAGCGCGCCGGGACAGGGTACCTACGAGCAGTACTTC,CASAPGQGTYEQYF
13,TRBJ1-1,TRBD1,TRBV25-1,few,TGTGCCAGCAGCAGGTCAGGGGGACCACTGACTTTCTTT,CASSRSGGPLTFF